The present T cell receptor (beta chain) was sequenced within a study of T cell responses to AZD1222 COVID-19 vaccine. Study results and caveats: The CD4 TCRs associated with vaccination extended across spike and predominated at 160-218 and 743-854. A rise in Spike-specific TCR breadth and depth followed two AZD1222 doses.

TCRdb's table, derived via immunoSEQ multiplex PCR, lists solely in-frame clones and lacks some. The sample consists of 150,000 to 200,000 clones, around nine tenths of them appearing once. Comment on this clone: Its target is not known.

V lost 6 bases, J lost 0 bases, and 12 bases lay in between. Germline CDR1 and CDR2: MNHEY and SVGAGI. The CDR3 has 15 residues. The clonotype was recovered from an adult who received the AZD1222 COVID-19 vaccine. Sequencing used peripheral blood, obtained 28 days after the second AZD1222 dose. The chain links TRBV6-5 to TRBJ2-1; D is uncertain. The CDR3 DNA follows: TGTGCCAGCAGCTCCGACCTTTACTCCTACAATGAGCAGTTCTTC. This encodes CASSSDLYSYNEQFF.